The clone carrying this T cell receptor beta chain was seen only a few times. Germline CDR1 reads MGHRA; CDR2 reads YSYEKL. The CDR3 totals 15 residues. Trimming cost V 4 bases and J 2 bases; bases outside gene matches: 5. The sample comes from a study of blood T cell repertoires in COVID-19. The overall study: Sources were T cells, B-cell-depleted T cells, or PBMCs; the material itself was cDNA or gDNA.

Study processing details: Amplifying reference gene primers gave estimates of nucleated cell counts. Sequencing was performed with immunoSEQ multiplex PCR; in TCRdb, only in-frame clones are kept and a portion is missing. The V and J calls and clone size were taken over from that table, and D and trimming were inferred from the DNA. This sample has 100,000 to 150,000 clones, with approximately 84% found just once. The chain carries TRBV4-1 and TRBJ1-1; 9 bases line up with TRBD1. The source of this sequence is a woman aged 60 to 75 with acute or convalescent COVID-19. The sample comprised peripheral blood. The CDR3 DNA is TGCGCCAGCAGCCTGACGACAGGGGGTAACACTGAAGCTTTCTTT. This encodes CASSLTTGGNTEAFF.